This entry concerns a single T cell receptor beta chain. The data belong to a study of T cell changes during pregnancy in multiple sclerosis. Produced via immunoSEQ multiplex PCR; TCRdb's table is partial and in-frame only. The table records about 22,000 clones, around 85% of them present only once. The CDR3 is made up of 13 amino acids. Germline CDR1 LNHDA, CDR2 SQIVND (reference sequence). V was pared by 5 bases and J by 3 bases, with 11 bases between. Source: CD8+ T cells from peripheral blood mononuclear cells, taken before pregnancy. The J gene is TRBJ2-7, the V gene TRBV19, with a weak D call TRBD2 (6 bases). This TCR was sampled from a female donor with multiple sclerosis, enrolled in a pregnancy study. CDR3 in DNA: TGTGCCAGTAGTCCCGGGGGAGGCTACGAGCAGTACTTC. This translates into CASSPGGGYEQYF.